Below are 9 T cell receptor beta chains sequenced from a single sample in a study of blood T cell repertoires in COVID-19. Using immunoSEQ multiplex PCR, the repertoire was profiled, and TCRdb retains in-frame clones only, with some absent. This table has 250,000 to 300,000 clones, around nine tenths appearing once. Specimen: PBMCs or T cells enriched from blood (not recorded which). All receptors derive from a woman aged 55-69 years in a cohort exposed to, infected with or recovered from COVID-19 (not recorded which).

The CDR3 DNA is TGTGCCAGCAGTACGACAGGGGGCGCGGGCAATCAGCCCCAGCATTTT. Protein sequence: CASSTTGGAGNQPQHF. The rearrangement uses TRBV28 and TRBJ1-5, with 10 bases that match TRBD1. J gave up 2 bases and V 5 bases, and 6 bases lay outside the gene matches. Germline-derived CDR1 and CDR2 are MDHEN and SYDVKM. The CDR3 consists of 16 residues. Full variable domain (rest looked up from reference TRBV28 and TRBJ1-5): DVKVTQSSRYLVKRTGEKVFLECVQDMDHENMFWYRQDPGLGLRLIYFSYDVKMKEKGDIPEGYSVSREKKERFSLILESASTNQTSMYLCASSTTGGAGNQPQHFGDGTRLSIL.

Here the CDR3 DNA reads TGTGCCAGTAGTATTAGGTTTTTTCGGGACAGCTACGAGCAGTACTTC. Translation: CASSIRFFRDSYEQYF. The chain uses TRBV19 and TRBJ2-7, with 7 nucleotides matching TRBD1. With V trimmed by 3 bases and J by 3 bases, 11 bases remained unmatched. The CDR3 has 16 residues. CDR1 is LNHDA and CDR2 is SQIVND in the germline V gene (reference sequence).

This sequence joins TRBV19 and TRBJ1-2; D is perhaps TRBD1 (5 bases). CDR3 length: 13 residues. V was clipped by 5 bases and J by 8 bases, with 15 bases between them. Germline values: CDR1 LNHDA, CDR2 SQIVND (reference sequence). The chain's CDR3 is CASSFGGTEGYTF. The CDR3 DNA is TGTGCCAGTAGTTTCGGAGGGACGGAGGGCTACACCTTC.

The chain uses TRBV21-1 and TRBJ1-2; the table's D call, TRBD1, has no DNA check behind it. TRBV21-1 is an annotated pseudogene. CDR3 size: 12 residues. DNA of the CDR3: TGTGCCACCGTTGACAGGGTTTATGGCTACACCTTC. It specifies CATVDRVYGYTF.

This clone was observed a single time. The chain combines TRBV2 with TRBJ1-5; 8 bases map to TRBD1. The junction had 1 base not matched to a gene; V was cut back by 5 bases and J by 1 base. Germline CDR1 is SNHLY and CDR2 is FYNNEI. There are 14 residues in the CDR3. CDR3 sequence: CASSRTGSNQPQHF. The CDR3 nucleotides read TGTGCCAGCAGTCGGACAGGGAGCAATCAGCCCCAGCATTTT.

CDR3 protein: CASSIDTGLAGDPYEQYF. Here the CDR3 DNA reads TGTGCCAGTAGTATAGATACAGGGCTAGCGGGGGATCCCTACGAGCAGTACTTC. The chain couples TRBV19 to TRBJ2-7, with 10 nucleotides matching TRBD2. After removal of 0 bases from V and 2 bases from J, the junction contained 10 bases not matched to a gene. CDR1 and CDR2 from the germline V gene are LNHDA and SQIVND (reference sequence). The CDR3 totals 18 residues.

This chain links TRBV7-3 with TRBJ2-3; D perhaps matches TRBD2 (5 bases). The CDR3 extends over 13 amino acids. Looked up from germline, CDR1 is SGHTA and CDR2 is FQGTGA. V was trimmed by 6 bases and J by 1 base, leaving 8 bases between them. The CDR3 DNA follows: TGTGCCAGCAGTCACGGGGGCACAGATACGCAGTATTTT. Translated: CASSHGGTDTQYF. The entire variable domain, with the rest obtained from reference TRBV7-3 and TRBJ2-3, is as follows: GAGVSQTPSNKVTEKGKYVELRCDPISGHTALYWYRQSLGQGPEFLIYFQGTGAADDSGLPNDRFFAVRPEGSVSTLKIQRTERGDSAVYLCASSHGGTDTQYFGPGTRLTVL.

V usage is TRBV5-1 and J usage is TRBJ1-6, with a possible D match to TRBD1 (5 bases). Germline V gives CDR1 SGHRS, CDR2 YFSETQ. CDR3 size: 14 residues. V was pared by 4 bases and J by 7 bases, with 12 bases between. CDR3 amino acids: CASSHPGLNSPLHF. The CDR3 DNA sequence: TGCGCCAGCAGCCACCCAGGGCTAAATTCACCCCTCCACTTT.

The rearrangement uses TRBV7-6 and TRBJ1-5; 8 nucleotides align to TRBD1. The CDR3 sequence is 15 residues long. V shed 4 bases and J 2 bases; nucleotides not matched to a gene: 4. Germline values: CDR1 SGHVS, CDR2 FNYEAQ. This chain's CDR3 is CASSSGQGGNQPQHF. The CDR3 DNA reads TGTGCCAGCAGCTCAGGACAGGGAGGCAATCAGCCCCAGCATTTT.